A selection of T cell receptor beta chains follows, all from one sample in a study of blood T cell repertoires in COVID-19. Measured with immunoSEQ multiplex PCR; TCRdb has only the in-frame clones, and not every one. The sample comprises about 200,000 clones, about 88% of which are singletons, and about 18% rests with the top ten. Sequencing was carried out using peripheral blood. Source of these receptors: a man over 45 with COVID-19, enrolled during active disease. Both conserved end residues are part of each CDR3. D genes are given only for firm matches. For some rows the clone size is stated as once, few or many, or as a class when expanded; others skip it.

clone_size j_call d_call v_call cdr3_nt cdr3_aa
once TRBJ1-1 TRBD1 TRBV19 TGTGCCAGTAGAAAACCCACGAACCGGGACAGGGAGGCTTTCTTT CASRKPTNRDREAFF
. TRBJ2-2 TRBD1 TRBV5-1 TGCGCCAGCAGTAGTGCCGGGACAGCGGACACCGGGGAGCTGTTTTTT CASSSAGTADTGELFF
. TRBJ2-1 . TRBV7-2 TGTGCCAGCAGCCGGACGACAGGACACAATGAGCAGTTCTTC CASSRTTGHNEQFF
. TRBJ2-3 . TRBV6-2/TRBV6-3 TGTGCCAGCAGTTATCTCCCCCCTTCAGATACGCAGTATTTT CASSYLPPSDTQYF
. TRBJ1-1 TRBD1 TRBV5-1 TGCGCCAGCAGGTCGGGACAGCCGAACACTGAAGCTTTCTTT CASRSGQPNTEAFF
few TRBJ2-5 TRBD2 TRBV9 TGTGCCAGCAGCGTAGGGTCTAGCGGGAGTGTGACCCAGTACTTC CASSVGSSGSVTQYF
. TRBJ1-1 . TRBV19 TGTGCCAGTAGTATGGGGCAAATGAACACTGAAGCTTTCTTT CASSMGQMNTEAFF
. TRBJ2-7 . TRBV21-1 TGTGCCAGCAGCAATGTCCAAGGGACACATCGCTACGAGCAGTACTTC CASSNVQGTHRYEQYF
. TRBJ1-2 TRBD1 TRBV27 TGTGCCAGCAGTAACAGGGACAGTAACTATGGCTACACCTTC CASSNRDSNYGYTF
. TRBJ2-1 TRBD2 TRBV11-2 TGTGCCAGCAGCCCCCAGGCGGGAGGGGCCAATGAGCAGTTCTTC CASSPQAGGANEQFF
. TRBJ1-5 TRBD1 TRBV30 TGTGCCTGGAAGGAGGCAGGGGGTAATCAGCCCCAGCATTTT CAWKEAGGNQPQHF
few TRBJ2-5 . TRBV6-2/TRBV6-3 TGTGCCAGCAGCGAGGCAGGGGAGCGAGAGACCCAGTACTTC CASSEAGERETQYF
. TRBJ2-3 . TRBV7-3 TGTGCCAGCAGCTTAGGCATTAGCACAGATACGCAGTATTTT CASSLGISTDTQYF
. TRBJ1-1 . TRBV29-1 TGCAGCGTTGAGTTCCCGGTGATCGGGACTGAAGCTTTCTTT CSVEFPVIGTEAFF
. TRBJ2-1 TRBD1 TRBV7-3 TGTGCCAGCAGCCTAAACCAGGGGGCGGCTTACAATGAGCAGTTCTTC CASSLNQGAAYNEQFF
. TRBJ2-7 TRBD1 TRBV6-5 TGTGCCAGCATCGGACAGGGCGCCGAGCAGTACTTC CASIGQGAEQYF
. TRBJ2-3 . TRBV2 TGTGCCAGCAGTGTAGGGGACACAGATACGCAGTATTTT CASSVGDTDTQYF
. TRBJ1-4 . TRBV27 TGTGCCAGCAGTTTATGGCAGGGGACAGAAAAACTGTTTTTT CASSLWQGTEKLFF
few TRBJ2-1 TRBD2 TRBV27 TGTGCCAGCAGCAACTGGGCTAGCGGGAACGGAAACAATGAGCAGTTCTTC CASSNWASGNGNNEQFF
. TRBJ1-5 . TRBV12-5 TGTGCTAGTGGTTCCCACAACCAGCCCCAGCATTTT CASGSHNQPQHF
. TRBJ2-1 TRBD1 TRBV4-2 TGTGCCAGCAGCCAAAGTACCGGGACAGGGGGCTCCTACAATGAGCAGTTCTTC CASSQSTGTGGSYNEQFF
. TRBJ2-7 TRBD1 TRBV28 TGTGCCAGCGAGAGGGCTCCCGCAGGGGGCTACGAGCAGTACTTC CASERAPAGGYEQYF
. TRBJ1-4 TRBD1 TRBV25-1 TGTGCCAGCAGTGGACAGGGGAATGAAAAACTGTTTTTT CASSGQGNEKLFF
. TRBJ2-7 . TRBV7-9 TGTGCCAGCAGCCCCAGGACAGTCTCCGCCTACGAGCAGTACTTC CASSPRTVSAYEQYF
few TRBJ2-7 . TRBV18 TGTGCCAGCTCACCGGGGGGCTACGAGCAGTACTTC CASSPGGYEQYF
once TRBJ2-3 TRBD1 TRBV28 TGTGCCAGCAGTCTGACAGGGTCTGGCACAGATACGCAGTATTTT CASSLTGSGTDTQYF
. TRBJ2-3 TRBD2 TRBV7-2 TGTGCCAGCAGCTCCGTAGCGGGGGGGGTACAGTTAGATACGCAGTATTTT CASSSVAGGVQLDTQYF
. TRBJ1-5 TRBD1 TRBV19 TGTGCCAGTAGGACAGCCGACAGGGGTGATCAGCCCCAGCATTTT CASRTADRGDQPQHF
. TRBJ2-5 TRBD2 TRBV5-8 TGTGCCAGCAGCCCCGGGACTAGCGGAGGGACGTACCAAGAGACCCAGTACTTC CASSPGTSGGTYQETQYF
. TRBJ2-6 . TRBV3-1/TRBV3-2 TGTGCCAGCAGCCTCTACGGAGACCCGACCTCTGGGGCCAACGTCCTGACTTTC CASSLYGDPTSGANVLTF
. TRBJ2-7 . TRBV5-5 TGTGCCAGCAGCTTTCAGGTGACAGCAGATTACGAGCAGTACTTC CASSFQVTADYEQYF
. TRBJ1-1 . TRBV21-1 TGTGCCAGCAGCAAACGGGAAGAAGCTTTCTTT CASSKREEAFF
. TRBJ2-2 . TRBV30 TGTGCCTGGAGTGTAGTACAGCCGACGAACACCGGGGAGCTGTTTTTT CAWSVVQPTNTGELFF
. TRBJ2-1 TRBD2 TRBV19 TGTGCCAGTAGTCCTGGACTAGCATCCTACAATGAGCAGTTCTTC CASSPGLASYNEQFF
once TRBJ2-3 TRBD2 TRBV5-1 TGCGCCAGCAGACAAGCGGGAGTAGCAGATACGCAGTATTTT CASRQAGVADTQYF
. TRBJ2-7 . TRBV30 TGTGCCTGGAACACAGGGATGGACGAGCAGTACTTC CAWNTGMDEQYF
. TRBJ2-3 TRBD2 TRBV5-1 TGCGCCAGCAGCTTGACAGGGTCCGGGACTAGCGGGAGTAATACGCAGTATTTT CASSLTGSGTSGSNTQYF
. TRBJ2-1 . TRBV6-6 TGTGCCAGCAGTCGGCGAATACCTCTATTCGGCGGAAGCTCCTACAATGAGCAGTTCTTC CASSRRIPLFGGSSYNEQFF
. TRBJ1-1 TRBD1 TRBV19 TGTGCCAGTAGTGCTTACAGGGGGAACACTGAAGCTTTCTTT CASSAYRGNTEAFF
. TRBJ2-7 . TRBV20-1 TGCAGTGCAGCGGTTTCGACAGGAACGTACTTC CSAAVSTGTYF
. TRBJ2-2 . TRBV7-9 TGTGCCAGCAGCTTAGGCAGGGGAATTTTTTCCGGGGAGCTGTTTTTT CASSLGRGIFSGELFF
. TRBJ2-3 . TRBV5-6 TGTGCCAGCAGCCGTAGGACAGCCCTAGGCACAGATACGCAGTATTTT CASSRRTALGTDTQYF
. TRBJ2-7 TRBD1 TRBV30 TGTGCCTGGAGGAGGACAGGGGACAGGAGGGAGCAGTACTTC CAWRRTGDRREQYF
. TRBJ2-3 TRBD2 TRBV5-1 TGCGCCAGCAGCGGGGGACTAGCGGGAGCCGTTACAGATACGCAGTATTTT CASSGGLAGAVTDTQYF
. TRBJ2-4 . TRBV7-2 TGTGCCAGCAGCCGGGTAGCCAAAAACATTCAGTACTTC CASSRVAKNIQYF
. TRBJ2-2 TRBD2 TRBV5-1 TGCGCCAGCAGCTTGTCTAGCGGGGTCACCGGGGAGCTGTTTTTT CASSLSSGVTGELFF
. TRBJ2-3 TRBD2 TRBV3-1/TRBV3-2 TGTGCCAGCAGCGGGACTAGCGGCACAGATACGCAGTATTTT CASSGTSGTDTQYF
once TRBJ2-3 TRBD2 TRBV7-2 TGTGCCAGCAGCTTAGATCCTAGCGGGGGGCCCACGCCCGGTACGCAGTATTTT CASSLDPSGGPTPGTQYF
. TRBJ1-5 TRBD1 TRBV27 TGTGCCAGCAGTTTATTGGGACAGGGGAATCAGCCCCAGCATTTT CASSLLGQGNQPQHF
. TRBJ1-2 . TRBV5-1 TGCGCCAGCAGCTTAGAAACAGGGTTCGGCTACACCTTC CASSLETGFGYTF